Each of the 26 T cell receptor beta chains below was sequenced from the same sample in a study of cytomegalovirus exposure and HLA in healthy donors. PCR employed 60 Vbeta and 13 Jbeta primers. Libraries were prepared by immunoSEQ multiplex PCR; TCRdb keeps only in-frame clonotypes and omits some of them. Among 140,000 or so clones, around 82% were seen once, and the ten largest hold 2.5% to 3%. Sequencing was performed on PBMCs. These receptors were obtained from a female donor in good health and CMV-seronegative.

V gene TRBV18 combines with J gene TRBJ2-3; tentatively, D is TRBD1 (5 bases). CDR1 KGHSH and CDR2 LQKENI come from the germline V gene. The CDR3 covers 14 residues. Trimming took off 3 bases at V and 4 bases at J, with 11 bases between the two ends. In nucleotides, the CDR3 is TGTGCCAGCTCACCGTACCCAGGGCCAGATACGCAGTATTTT. Residues: CASSPYPGPDTQYF.

The V and J genes are TRBV9 and TRBJ2-5; TRBD1 matches at 8 bases. CDR1 is SGDLS and CDR2 is YYNGEE in the germline V gene. This CDR3 region has 13 residues. J gave up 6 bases and V 2 bases, and 3 bases lay outside the gene matches. Here the CDR3 DNA reads TGTGCCAGCAGCGTCGGACAGGGCCAGACCCAGTACTTC. Its protein is CASSVGQGQTQYF.

The V gene is TRBV6-1, the J gene TRBJ1-2; the match to TRBD1 covers 8 bases. With 2 bases clipped from V and 7 bases from J, the junction kept 9 bases outside the gene matches. The CDR3 has 15 residues. The germline gives CDR1 MNHNS, CDR2 SASEGT. This CDR3 is CASSELGQGKGGYTF. CDR3 bases: TGTGCCAGCAGTGAACTAGGACAGGGAAAGGGTGGCTACACCTTC.

This clone appeared a single time. The J gene is TRBJ1-2, the V gene TRBV11-2; D is unclear. Germline loops: CDR1 SGHAT, CDR2 FQNNGV. Trimming stripped 4 bases from V and 6 bases from J, with 12 bases between. The CDR3 runs to 13 residues. The CDR3 nucleotides are TGTGCCAGCAGCTATAACAACAAAAATGGCTACACCTTC. Its protein is CASSYNNKNGYTF.

The chain combines TRBV2 with TRBJ2-3, with TRBD2 matching over 13 bases. The CDR3 is made up of 16 amino acids. The V gene's germline CDR1 is SNHLY and CDR2 FYNNEI. The J segment lost 5 bases and the V segment lost 6 bases, leaving 8 bases of the junction unmatched. CDR3 sequence (DNA): TGTGCCAGCAGGAGACTAGCGGGGGGCTCCGGAGATACGCAGTATTTT. It translates to CASRRLAGGSGDTQYF.

The rearrangement links TRBV6-5 to TRBJ1-5; D not resolved. Per germline, CDR1 MNHEY and CDR2 SVGAGI. Trimming cost V 6 bases and J 2 bases, with 8 bases left between them. The CDR3 runs to 13 residues. Here the CDR3 reads CASRPGGNQPQHF. The CDR3 DNA is TGTGCCAGCAGACCGGGAGGCAATCAGCCCCAGCATTTT.

The chain recombines TRBV28 with TRBJ1-4, with 7 bases identical to TRBD1. Losses at the gene ends were 6 bases for V and 8 bases for J; bases not matched to a gene: 9. The CDR3 runs to 14 residues. Germline V gene lookup returns CDR1 MDHEN and CDR2 SYDVKM. The CDR3 DNA follows: TGTGCCAGCAGCAGACAGGGTCGCGGGGAAAAACTGTTTTTT. Its translation: CASSRQGRGEKLFF.

This clone turned up a few times. This sequence joins TRBV7-9 and TRBJ1-1; no reliable D call. The germline V and J ends were trimmed by 4 bases and 1 base, with 13 bases remaining between them. The CDR3 extends over 15 amino acids. Germline V gives CDR1 SEHNR, CDR2 FQNEAQ (reference sequence). CDR3 coding DNA: TGTGCCAGCAGCTACCCTGGAGAGGGGAACACTGAAGCTTTCTTT. It is translated as CASSYPGEGNTEAFF.

In regard to this clone: A junction end diverges from the germline sequence, so it may reflect a read error. The chain links TRBV30 to TRBJ1-2; tentative D call: TRBD1 (5 bases). This CDR3 is 12 amino acids long. Germline V CDR1 and CDR2: GTSNPN, SVGIG (reference sequence). CDR3 in amino acids: CAFPQGAYGYPF. CDR3 DNA sequence: TGTGCCTTCCCCCAGGGCGCCTATGGCTACCCCTTC.

This clone was seen a few times. The chain combines TRBV5-1 with TRBJ1-1, with 9 bases that match TRBD1. CDR3 size: 13 residues. The J segment lost 4 bases and the V segment lost 3 bases, leaving 1 base of the junction unmatched. CDR1 SGHRS and CDR2 YFSETQ come from the germline V gene. Here the CDR3 DNA reads TGCGCCAGCAGCTCGGACAGGGGCACTGAAGCTTTCTTT. Translation gives CASSSDRGTEAFF.

The chain links TRBV28 to TRBJ2-5; a weak D match, TRBD1 (6 bases). The germline gives CDR1 MDHEN, CDR2 SYDVKM. CDR3 length: 14 amino acids. Trimming took 4 bases from V and 5 from J, leaving 14 bases between them. CDR3 residues: CASSSPQGPETQYF. DNA for the CDR3: TGTGCCAGCAGTTCCCCCCAGGGGCCGGAGACCCAGTACTTC.

A remark on this clone: The sample carries other DNA sequences with the same CDR3. The J gene is TRBJ1-1, the V gene TRBV28; D unresolved. This CDR3 contains 14 residues. CDR1 is MDHEN and CDR2 is SYDVKM in the germline V gene. Trimming stripped 5 bases from V and 0 bases from J, with 10 bases between. CDR3 in amino acids: CASSLGSMNTEAFF. In nucleotides, the CDR3 is TGTGCCAGCAGTCTCGGGTCAATGAACACTGAAGCTTTCTTT.

This rearrangement joins TRBV14 to TRBJ2-1; 7 bases fit TRBD2. Trimming cost V 5 bases and J 12 bases; bases outside gene matches: 4. This CDR3 is built from 11 residues. Germline assignment: CDR1 SGHDN and CDR2 FVKESK. CDR3 loop: CASSLAGTQFF. The CDR3 DNA reads TGTGCCAGCAGCTTAGCGGGTACGCAGTTCTTC. Filled out from reference TRBV14 and TRBJ2-1, the complete variable domain reads EAGVTQFPSHSVIEKGQTVTLRCDPISGHDNLYWYRRVMGKEIKFLLHFVKESKQDESGMPNNRFLAERTGGTYSTLKVQPAELEDSGVYFCASSLAGTQFFGPGTRLTVL.

The V and J genes are TRBV28 and TRBJ2-1; 10 bases are a match to TRBD1. The junction had 5 bases not matched to a gene; V was cut back by 0 bases and J by 6 bases. The CDR3 consists of 16 residues. From germline, CDR1 is MDHEN and CDR2 SYDVKM. CDR3 nucleotides: TGTGCCAGCAGTTTATGGGGGACAGGGGATCGCAATGAGCAGTTCTTC. Encoded protein: CASSLWGTGDRNEQFF.

The rearrangement uses TRBV5-1 and TRBJ2-1, with D unclear. Germline V gene sequence: CDR1 SGHRS, CDR2 YFSETQ. Deletions cut 4 bases from V and 0 bases from J, with 20 bases between. The CDR3 has 18 amino acids. The CDR3 here is CASSPRPLTPSSYNEQFF. DNA for the CDR3: TGCGCCAGCAGCCCCCGCCCCCTTACTCCTAGCTCCTACAATGAGCAGTTCTTC.

As to this clone: The junction does not match germline at one end; this may be a read error. This chain uses TRBV5-1 with TRBJ1-2, with D perhaps matching TRBD1 (6 bases). Germline V CDR1 and CDR2: SGHRS, YFSETQ. This CDR3 comprises 17 residues. This CDR3 reads CASRSDTREGEAYGYPF. The CDR3 DNA reads as TGCGCCAGCAGATCGGACACCAGGGAGGGGGAGGCCTATGGCTACCCCTTC.

CDR3 loop: CASSNRQLNEKLFF. The DNA for the CDR3 is TGTGCCAGCAGTAATCGACAGCTTAATGAAAAACTGTTTTTT. This chain connects TRBV7-9 to TRBJ1-4; a possible D gene is TRBD1 (5 bases). The CDR3 has 14 residues. Germline CDR1 is SEHNR and CDR2 is FQNEAQ (reference sequence). Trimming shortened V by 6 bases and J by 4 bases, and 12 bases separated the two germline ends. Full variable domain (outside the CDR3, taken from reference TRBV7-9 and TRBJ1-4): DTGVSQNPRHKITKRGQNVTFRCDPISEHNRLYWYRQTLGQGPEFLTYFQNEAQLEKSRLLSDRFSAERPKGSFSTLEIQRTEQGDSAMYLCASSNRQLNEKLFFGSGTQLSVL.

Many counts were recorded for this clone. The V call is TRBV19, the J call TRBJ1-2; TRBD1 aligns across 9 bases. The CDR3 covers 14 residues. Germline CDR1 and CDR2: LNHDA and SQIVND (reference sequence). The ends lost 3 bases at V and 2 bases at J; junction bases unmatched: 1. The CDR3: CASSMGQGNYGYTF. For the CDR3, the DNA is TGTGCCAGTAGTATGGGACAGGGAAACTATGGCTACACCTTC.

The chain couples TRBV5-1 to TRBJ2-5, with a possible D match to TRBD2 (7 bases). The J call may not be correct, given that the DNA end is closer to TRBJ2-7. Germline V gene data show CDR1 as SGHRS and CDR2 as YFSETQ. The CDR3 has 16 amino acids. CDR3: CASNQVDRGGQYEQYF. The CDR3 region has the DNA TGCGCCAGCAACCAAGTCGATAGGGGGGGCCAGTACGAGCAGTACTTC.

Of note for this clone: At one end the junction does not follow the germline gene, possibly because of a read error. The rearrangement uses TRBV7-9 and TRBJ2-7, with a weak D call TRBD1 (6 bases). The length of the CDR3 is 15 residues. The germline V gene encodes CDR1 SEHNR and CDR2 FQNEAQ (reference sequence). The CDR3 coding sequence is TGTTCCAGCAGCCTCCCCGGGACACCTAGCTACGAGCAGTACTTC. This translates into CSSSLPGTPSYEQYF.

CDR3 in amino acids: CAWSSGPTPQYF. The CDR3 DNA follows: TGTGCCTGGAGTTCTGGGCCCACTCCGCAGTATTTT. The chain carries TRBV30 and TRBJ2-3; D remains unclear. Germline V gene lookup returns CDR1 GTSNPN and CDR2 SVGIG (reference sequence). This CDR3 has 12 amino acids. With 2 bases removed from V and 10 bases from J, the gap between germline ends came to 13 bases.

The chain couples TRBV18 to TRBJ1-5; D gene uncertain. CDR1 and CDR2 (germline): KGHSH, LQKENI. V lost 2 bases to trimming and J lost 4 bases, with 9 bases between them. CDR3 length equals 14 residues. CDR3 nucleotide sequence: TGTGCCAGCTCACCAGTCAGTTCTAATCAGCCCCAGCATTTT. This sequence encodes CASSPVSSNQPQHF.

The CDR3 DNA follows: TGTGCCAGCAGCTTAAGGGGACAGGACGAGCAGTACTTC. Translated: CASSLRGQDEQYF. This chain uses TRBV7-3 with TRBJ2-7; 8 positions agree with TRBD1. Germline-derived CDR1 and CDR2 are SGHTA and FQGTGA. CDR3 size: 13 residues. V was pared by 1 base and J by 5 bases, with 1 base of the junction left unmatched.

The chain has TRBV27 and TRBJ2-7, with 8 nucleotides matching TRBD1. V was pared by 4 bases and J by 6 bases, with 20 bases of the junction left unmatched. Germline loops: CDR1 MNHEY, CDR2 SMNVEV (reference sequence). This CDR3 is 18 amino acids long. The CDR3 loop is CASSSPSFGQGGVLEQYF. CDR3 DNA sequence: TGTGCCAGCAGTTCTCCATCTTTCGGACAGGGAGGTGTCCTCGAGCAGTACTTC.

The rearrangement links TRBV18 to TRBJ2-3, with D unclear. V was shortened by 1 base and J by 2 bases, with 4 bases between the two germline ends. The CDR3 has 13 residues. Germline CDR1 and CDR2: KGHSH and LQKENI. In nucleotides, the CDR3 is TGTGCCAGCTCACCACTCAACACAGATACGCAGTATTTT. It codes for CASSPLNTDTQYF.

The rearrangement uses TRBV4-1 and TRBJ2-7; 9 bases align to TRBD1. Germline V CDR1 and CDR2: MGHRA, YSYEKL. The trim removed 4 bases at V and 1 base at J, leaving 2 bases unmatched. CDR3 length equals 14 residues. This CDR3 is CASSRDRASYEQYF. DNA of the CDR3: TGCGCCAGCAGCCGGGACAGGGCTTCCTACGAGCAGTACTTC.